This T cell receptor beta chain originates from a study of Tregs in tolerant kidney transplant recipients. Thawed PBMCs were FACS-sorted into unstimulated CD4+CD25+CD127- regulatory T cells, CD4+CD25- non-regulatory cells, CD4 and CD8 cells. CDR3 size: 18 residues. V lost 1 base, J lost 0 bases, and 5 bases stayed unmatched. The germline V gene encodes CDR1 SGHRS and CDR2 YFSETQ. Clones were read by immunoSEQ multiplex PCR, and TCRdb kept only the in-frame ones, dropping some. The sample contains about 240,000 clones, around 81% of which appear only once. Input material: CD4+ T cells from blood. The chain recombines TRBV5-1 with TRBJ2-7, with 15 bases identical to TRBD2. The sequence derives from a human donor in good health. CDR3 amino acids: CASSLTGLAGGSSYEQYF. Written as DNA, the CDR3 is TGCGCCAGCAGCTTGACGGGACTAGCGGGAGGAAGCTCCTACGAGCAGTACTTC.